The source of this TCR beta chain is a study of T cells in localized non-small cell lung cancer. Whole-study findings and limits: Adjacent lung held a median approximately 57 of the top 100 tumor clones. Exceeding tumor, uninvolved adjacent lung had the highest T cell clonality. Analysis by sequencing included only one tumor region, so heterogeneity remains possible.

There are a few counts of this clone. No antigen is known for it. Measured with immunoSEQ multiplex PCR; TCRdb has only the in-frame clones, and not every one. The sample contains roughly 70,000 clones, roughly 90% of which appear only once. V lost 3 bases to trimming and J lost 3 bases, with 22 bases between them. The germline gives CDR1 WSHSY, CDR2 SAAADI. This CDR3 contains 18 residues. This clonotype was sampled from an older male donor with stage III squamous cell lung carcinoma. V usage is TRBV10-2 and J usage is TRBJ2-3; D might be TRBD2 (6 bases). The sequenced sample was peripheral blood, obtained before any cancer treatment. This CDR3 reads CASSDPAGGLEGTDTQYF. CDR3 coding DNA: TGCGCCAGCAGTGATCCAGCGGGCGGCCTCGAAGGGACAGATACGCAGTATTTT.